The 18 T cell receptor beta chains below come from one sample, sequenced in a study of blood T cell repertoires in COVID-19. Sequencing used immunoSEQ multiplex PCR; TCRdb keeps in-frame clones, though not all of them. Here the sample spans around 300,000 clones, roughly 90% being singletons. Sequencing was performed on peripheral blood. All receptors come from a man younger than 30 with active or convalescent COVID-19.

This chain links TRBV3-1 (or the pseudogene TRBV3-2) with TRBJ1-2; D might be TRBD1 (5 bases). The germline V gene has CDR1 LGHDT and CDR2 YNNKEL (reference sequence). V was trimmed by 1 base and J by 4 bases, leaving 16 bases between them. The CDR3 covers 16 residues. The CDR3 here is CASSQVRGGASYGYTF. In DNA form, the CDR3 reads TGTGCCAGCAGCCAAGTGCGGGGAGGGGCGAGCTATGGCTACACCTTC.

V gene TRBV5-5 combines with J gene TRBJ2-5; 10 bases line up with TRBD1. The V segment lost 4 bases and the J segment 2 bases; nucleotides outside the gene matches: 17. The CDR3 is 19 residues long. Per germline, CDR1 SGHKS and CDR2 YYEKEE (reference sequence). CDR3: CASSHYFSGTGAYQETQYF. CDR3 in DNA: TGTGCCAGCAGCCATTACTTTTCCGGGACAGGGGCATATCAAGAGACCCAGTACTTC.

V gene TRBV19 combines with J gene TRBJ1-2; the match to TRBD1 covers 10 bases. Germline CDR1 is LNHDA and CDR2 is SQIVND (reference sequence). Germline trimming cut 0 bases from V and 6 bases from J; bases unmatched to any gene: 7. The CDR3 runs 16 residues. CDR3 sequence: CASSIDPGQGLDGYTF. Here the CDR3 DNA reads TGTGCCAGTAGTATAGATCCGGGACAGGGGCTCGATGGCTACACCTTC.

This chain links TRBV19 with TRBJ2-3, with 8 bases fitting TRBD1. After removal of 5 bases from V and 1 base from J, the junction contained 5 bases not matched to a gene. Germline values: CDR1 LNHDA, CDR2 SQIVND (reference sequence). CDR3 length: 15 amino acids. CDR3 sequence (DNA): TGTGCCAGTAGTGACAGGGGTATCGGCACAGATACGCAGTATTTT. Its protein product is CASSDRGIGTDTQYF.

The J gene is TRBJ2-2, the V gene TRBV9; no definite D call. The CDR3 extends over 13 amino acids. Trimming pared 4 bases from V and 5 bases from J, leaving 9 bases between. The germline gives CDR1 SGDLS, CDR2 YYNGEE. The CDR3 is CASSPPRTGELFF. In nucleotides, the CDR3 is TGTGCCAGCAGCCCCCCCAGGACCGGGGAGCTGTTTTTT.

In its sample, this clone was seen once. The chain carries TRBV19 and TRBJ1-2; TRBD1 is a possible D gene (5 bases). The CDR3 consists of 15 residues. The V end lost 3 bases, the J end lost 4 bases, and 15 bases lay between the germline ends. Germline lookup yields CDR1 LNHDA and CDR2 SQIVND (reference sequence). The CDR3 DNA is TGTGCCAGTAGTATCCCCGGAGGGGCAATCTATGGCTACACCTTC. Residues: CASSIPGGAIYGYTF.

This clone was recorded at least ten times. The chain carries TRBV20-1 and TRBJ1-1, with a tentative D call TRBD1 (6 bases). V was shortened by 3 bases and J by 4 bases, with 15 bases between the two germline ends. CDR3 size: 14 residues. The germline CDR1 and CDR2 sequences are DFQATT and SNEGSKA (reference sequence). The CDR3 is CSASAAGAVTEAFF. DNA for the CDR3: TGCAGTGCTAGTGCGGCGGGGGCGGTCACTGAAGCTTTCTTT.

The CDR3 loop is CASSTPRAGGMYQETQYF. The CDR3, as DNA: TGTGCCAGCAGCACCCCAAGGGCGGGGGGCATGTACCAAGAGACCCAGTACTTC. This chain uses TRBV7-2 with TRBJ2-5, with 8 positions matching TRBD2. V lost 5 bases to trimming and J lost 0 bases; unmatched junction nucleotides: 14. Germline loops: CDR1 SGHTA, CDR2 FQGNSA. The CDR3 has 18 amino acids.

A note on this clone: Other nucleotide sequences from this sample produce the same CDR3. The V gene is TRBV19, the J gene TRBJ1-2, with a tentative D call TRBD1 (5 bases). Per germline, CDR1 LNHDA and CDR2 SQIVND (reference sequence). The V end was cut by 6 bases, the J end by 6 bases, with 14 bases between. CDR3 size: 13 residues. Here the CDR3 DNA reads TGTGCCAGTAGCCCAGGCCAGGGCAATGGCTACACCTTC. Residues: CASSPGQGNGYTF.

The chain has TRBV15 and TRBJ1-6, with D unclear. Germline CDR1 is LNHNV and CDR2 is YYDKDF (reference sequence). The V and J ends lost 1 base and 4 bases respectively, with 5 bases between them. The CDR3 is 14 residues long. CDR3 nucleotides: TGTGCCACCAGCAGAGTGCGGTATAATTCACCCCTCCACTTT. This gives the protein CATSRVRYNSPLHF.

This clone appeared a few times. The rearrangement uses TRBV11-3 and TRBJ1-6, with D maybe TRBD1 (6 bases). CDR3 length equals 16 residues. V was clipped by 4 bases and J by 9 bases, with 19 bases between them. Germline V CDR1 and CDR2: SGHNT, YENEEA. For the CDR3, the DNA is TGTGCCAGCAGCTCTCCGGGGGGCGATGGTCCTTCACCCCTCCACTTT. It is translated as CASSSPGGDGPSPLHF.

The rearrangement uses TRBV3-1 (or the pseudogene TRBV3-2) and TRBJ2-7; D perhaps matches TRBD1 (5 bases). Germline V CDR1 and CDR2: LGHDT, YNNKEL (reference sequence). This CDR3 is built from 16 residues. V gave up 0 bases and J gave up 1 base, with 13 bases separating them. Written as DNA, the CDR3 is TGTGCCAGCAGCCAAGAGCCCTGGCAGGGTTCCTACGAGCAGTACTTC. Residues: CASSQEPWQGSYEQYF.

V is TRBV10-3 and J is TRBJ1-5, with D possibly TRBD1 on 6 matching bases. V lost 5 bases to trimming and J lost 4 bases, with 9 bases between them. CDR1 and CDR2 from the germline V gene are ENHRY and SYGVKD. There are 13 residues in the CDR3. The CDR3 sequence: CAISRDKNQPQHF. The DNA for the CDR3 is TGTGCCATCAGTAGGGACAAGAATCAGCCCCAGCATTTT.

The chain links TRBV5-6 to TRBJ1-1; 7 bases map to TRBD1. CDR3 size: 16 residues. CDR1 and CDR2 (germline): SGHDT, YYEEEE. Losses at the gene ends were 0 bases for V and 6 bases for J; bases not matched to a gene: 11. Written as DNA, the CDR3 is TGTGCCAGCAGCTTGGCCGTAACAGGGGCGGTTTCTGAAGCTTTCTTT. Protein product: CASSLAVTGAVSEAFF.

Regarding this clone: A read error may account for a junction end that differs from germline. The chain links TRBV19 to TRBJ2-1, with 7 nucleotides matching TRBD1. From germline, CDR1 is LNHDA and CDR2 SQIVND (reference sequence). There are 15 residues in the CDR3. The CDR3 region is CASSVEQGSYNEQFF. Here the CDR3 DNA reads TGTGCCAGTAGTGTAGAACAGGGGTCCTACAATGAGCAGTTCTTC.

The rearrangement joins TRBV4-3 to TRBJ1-3; maybe TRBD1 (5 bases). Germline V CDR1 and CDR2: LGHNA, YSLEER. The CDR3 has 14 residues. Trimming removed 5 bases at V and 0 bases at J, with 8 bases between. DNA of the CDR3: TGCGCCAGCAGCACGACAGCCTCTGGAAACACCATATATTTT. Translating gives CASSTTASGNTIYF.

This clone came up once. This chain connects TRBV21-1 to TRBJ1-1. TRBV21-1 is listed as a pseudogene. This CDR3 spans 15 amino acids. This CDR3 is CPPKELGLMNTEAFF. The CDR3 DNA follows: TGTCCGCCTAAGGAATTGGGACTGATGAACACTGAAGCTTTCTTT.

Concerning this clone: At the DNA level, this CDR3 is encoded by other sequences in the same sample as well. The rearrangement links TRBV7-9 to TRBJ2-7, with TRBD1 identical over 11 bases. The CDR3 contains 15 residues. Per germline, CDR1 SEHNR and CDR2 FQNEAQ (reference sequence). The trim removed 1 base at V and 3 bases at J, leaving 2 bases unmatched. This CDR3 is CASSLGGTGGYEQYF. CDR3 coding DNA: TGTGCCAGCAGCTTAGGAGGGACAGGGGGCTACGAGCAGTACTTC.